A single sample is the source of the 30 T cell receptor beta chains below, sequenced in a study of blood T cell repertoires in COVID-19. Only in-frame clones appear in the TCRdb table, and some are missing; sequencing was by immunoSEQ multiplex PCR. Among about 220,000 clones listed, roughly 80% were seen once. The sample comprised PBMCs or T cells enriched from blood (not recorded which). The receptors were sampled from a woman in her thirties or forties with acute COVID-19.

V is TRBV6-4 and J is TRBJ2-1; 13 positions agree with TRBD2. Germline CDR1 MRHNA, CDR2 SNTAGT. V shed 2 bases, J shed 5 bases, and the junction held 6 bases outside the gene matches. The CDR3 length is 17 residues. The DNA for the CDR3 is TGTGCCAGCAGTGACGAGCGCGGACTAGCGGGAGACAATGAGCAGTTCTTC. Translating it yields CASSDERGLAGDNEQFF.

The chain has TRBV4-2 and TRBJ2-4; 9 positions agree with TRBD2. After removal of 3 bases from V and 0 bases from J, the junction contained 3 bases not matched to a gene. The CDR3 covers 16 residues. In germline, CDR1 is LGHNA, CDR2 YNFKEQ. Here the CDR3 reads CASSQSSGTAKNIQYF. In nucleotides, the CDR3 is TGTGCCAGCAGCCAGTCTAGCGGGACAGCCAAAAACATTCAGTACTTC.

The chain is built from TRBV6-5 and TRBJ1-2; no definite D call. Germline lookup yields CDR1 MNHEY and CDR2 SVGAGI. The CDR3 length is 14 residues. Trimming took 0 bases from V and 1 from J, leaving 6 bases between them. The CDR3 loop reads CASSYSPSNYGYTF. As DNA, the CDR3 is TGTGCCAGCAGTTACTCGCCGAGTAACTATGGCTACACCTTC.

This chain uses TRBV30 with TRBJ1-2; weak D call: TRBD1 (5 bases). This CDR3 has 15 amino acids. Trimming stripped 0 bases from V and 2 bases from J, with 13 bases between. Germline CDR1 reads GTSNPN; CDR2 reads SVGIG (reference sequence). The CDR3 loop reads CAWSVGQGMNYGYTF. The CDR3 DNA follows: TGTGCCTGGAGTGTAGGTCAGGGAATGAACTATGGCTACACCTTC. The entire variable domain, with the rest obtained from reference TRBV30 and TRBJ1-2, is as follows: SQTIHQWPATLVQPVGSPLSLECTVEGTSNPNLYWYRQAAGRGLQLLFYSVGIGQISSEVPQNLSASRPQDRQFILSSKKLLLSDSGFYLCAWSVGQGMNYGYTFGSGTRLTVV.

For the CDR3, the DNA is TGTGCCAGCAACGACCCCGGGACAGGGACCTACGAGCAGTACTTC. Residues: CASNDPGTGTYEQYF. This rearrangement joins TRBV6-5 to TRBJ2-7; 9 bases are shared with TRBD1. CDR1 is MNHEY and CDR2 is SVGAGI in the germline V gene. The CDR3 extends over 15 amino acids. Trimming removed 7 bases from V and 2 bases from J; junction bases left unmatched: 9.

V and J are TRBV5-8 and TRBJ2-7, with 9 bases matching TRBD1. V shed 4 bases and J 5 bases; nucleotides not matched to a gene: 7. Germline assignment: CDR1 SGHTS and CDR2 YDEGEE. The CDR3 consists of 14 residues. The DNA for the CDR3 is TGTGCCAGCAGCGGCGGGACAGGGAGAAACGAGCAGTACTTC. This translates into CASSGGTGRNEQYF. Variable domain in full (rest from reference TRBV5-8 and TRBJ2-7): EAGVTQSPTHLIKTRGQQATLRCSPISGHTSVYWYQQALGLGLQFLLWYDEGEERNRGNFPPRFSGRQFPNYSSELNVNALELEDSALYLCASSGGTGRNEQYFGPGTRLTVT.

The chain couples TRBV6-5 to TRBJ1-6; perhaps TRBD1 as D (5 bases). CDR1 is MNHEY and CDR2 is SVGAGI in the germline V gene. The CDR3 runs to 14 residues. The germline V and J ends were trimmed by 7 bases and 7 bases, with 14 bases remaining between them. The CDR3 reads CASIGTGQNSPLHF. DNA for the CDR3: TGTGCCAGCATCGGCACAGGCCAAAATTCACCCCTCCACTTT.

This clone was picked up a small number of times. The chain links TRBV24-1 to TRBJ2-5, with D perhaps matching TRBD1 (6 bases). The CDR3 spans 15 residues. CDR1 is KGHDR and CDR2 is SFDVKD in the germline V gene. The V end was cut by 3 bases, the J end by 2 bases, with 12 bases between. DNA for the CDR3: TGTGCCACCAGTGATCCCGGGACACCTCAAGAGACCCAGTACTTC. It translates to CATSDPGTPQETQYF.

The genes are TRBV21-1 and TRBJ1-1; the table's D call TRBD1 went unverified against the DNA. TRBV21-1 is recorded as a pseudogene. CDR3 length equals 13 residues. DNA for the CDR3: TGTGCCAGCAGCGCGGACAGGGGGCGTGAAGCTTTCTTT. Its protein is CASSADRGREAFF.

This chain uses TRBV19 with TRBJ1-1, with D maybe TRBD1 (5 bases). The CDR3 spans 12 residues. Germline assignment: CDR1 LNHDA and CDR2 SQIVND (reference sequence). Trimming removed 4 bases at V and 8 bases at J, with 11 bases between. The DNA of the CDR3 is TGTGCCAGTAGTACTCAGGAGGGGGAAGCTTTCTTT. Translation gives CASSTQEGEAFF.

The rearrangement links TRBV6-2 or TRBV6-3 to TRBJ1-5; D remains ambiguous. V gave up 2 bases and J gave up 6 bases, with 20 bases separating them. This CDR3 region has 17 residues. Germline V gene sequence: CDR1 MNHEY, CDR2 SVGEGT. The CDR3 nucleotides read TGTGCCAGCAGTTACCCTTTTCCCGGTACCGGGAGTCAGCCCCAGCATTTT. This sequence encodes CASSYPFPGTGSQPQHF.

J is TRBJ2-7 and V is TRBV6-1, with D possibly matching TRBD1 (6 bases). Germline CDR1 and CDR2: MNHNS and SASEGT. Trimming removed 3 bases at V and 5 bases at J, with 14 bases between. This CDR3 contains 14 residues. The chain's CDR3 is CASSDTGFEDEQYF. The CDR3 DNA sequence: TGTGCCAGCAGTGACACAGGGTTCGAGGACGAGCAGTACTTC.

The chain couples TRBV7-9 to TRBJ2-1; the D gene is possibly TRBD2 (5 bases). Germline-derived CDR1 and CDR2 are SEHNR and FQNEAQ (reference sequence). The CDR3 contains 16 residues. Trimming took off 5 bases at V and 0 bases at J, with 14 bases between the two ends. CDR3 coding DNA: TGTGCCAGCAGCCGCACTAGAGTGAGCTCCTACAATGAGCAGTTCTTC. Translated, it gives CASSRTRVSSYNEQFF. Based on the CDR3 plus reference TRBV7-9 and TRBJ2-1, the full variable domain is DTGVSQNPRHKITKRGQNVTFRCDPISEHNRLYWYRQTLGQGPEFLTYFQNEAQLEKSRLLSDRFSAERPKGSFSTLEIQRTEQGDSAMYLCASSRTRVSSYNEQFFGPGTRLTVL.

This clone was observed a few times. The genes are TRBV2 and TRBJ2-1, with 12 bases that match TRBD2. CDR3 length: 15 amino acids. V shed 7 bases and J 5 bases; nucleotides not matched to a gene: 6. CDR1 is SNHLY and CDR2 is FYNNEI in the germline V gene. In nucleotides, the CDR3 is TGTGCCAGCACGAGACGACTAGCGGGAGACAATGAGCAGTTCTTC. Its protein product is CASTRRLAGDNEQFF. Supplemented by reference TRBV2 and TRBJ2-1, the full variable domain reads EPEVTQTPSHQVTQMGQEVILRCVPISNHLYFYWYRQILGQKVEFLVSFYNNEISEKSEIFDDQFSVERPDGSNFTLKIRSTKLEDSAMYFCASTRRLAGDNEQFFGPGTRLTVL.

This clone has a handful of counts. Written as DNA, the CDR3 is TGTGCCAGCTCACCACCCATGACAGGGTCCTTGAACACTGAAGCTTTCTTT. It is translated as CASSPPMTGSLNTEAFF. The gene calls are TRBV18 and TRBJ1-1, with 7 bases that match TRBD1. CDR1 and CDR2 from the germline V gene are KGHSH and LQKENI. The length of the CDR3 is 17 residues. After removal of 0 bases from V and 0 bases from J, the junction contained 7 bases not matched to a gene.

The chain uses TRBV30 and TRBJ1-5, with 7 bases lining up with TRBD1. V lost 3 bases, J lost 6 bases, and 2 bases stayed unmatched. The germline V gene encodes CDR1 GTSNPN and CDR2 SVGIG (reference sequence). CDR3 length: 12 amino acids. The CDR3 DNA reads as TGTGCCTGGAGCGACAGGGTTCAGCCCCAGCATTTT. It encodes CAWSDRVQPQHF.

This sequence joins TRBV2 and TRBJ2-1; 8 nucleotides match TRBD2. Germline V gene sequence: CDR1 SNHLY, CDR2 FYNNEI. Trimming cost V 2 bases and J 10 bases; bases outside gene matches: 7. The CDR3 sequence is 14 residues long. CDR3 nucleotide sequence: TGTGCCAGCAGTGAACGGATGGGACTAGGCGAGCAGTTCTTC. Its protein is CASSERMGLGEQFF. The whole variable domain, remainder taken from reference TRBV2 and TRBJ2-1, is EPEVTQTPSHQVTQMGQEVILRCVPISNHLYFYWYRQILGQKVEFLVSFYNNEISEKSEIFDDQFSVERPDGSNFTLKIRSTKLEDSAMYFCASSERMGLGEQFFGPGTRLTVL.

The rearrangement joins TRBV5-1 to TRBJ1-6; a weak D match, TRBD1 (5 bases). The CDR3 extends over 16 amino acids. Trimming removed 0 bases from V and 0 bases from J, with 7 bases in between. Per germline, CDR1 SGHRS and CDR2 YFSETQ. The CDR3 DNA reads TGCGCCAGCAGCTTGGATGACAGCTCCTATAATTCACCCCTCCACTTT. Amino acid sequence: CASSLDDSSYNSPLHF.

This sequence joins TRBV3-1 (or the pseudogene TRBV3-2) and TRBJ2-1; D not certain. Trimming stripped 0 bases from V and 5 bases from J, with 5 bases between. The CDR3 loop spans 13 amino acids. Germline-derived CDR1 and CDR2 are LGHDT and YNNKEL (reference sequence). The CDR3 region is CASSQDDNNEQFF. The CDR3 DNA is TGTGCCAGCAGCCAAGACGACAACAATGAGCAGTTCTTC.

The genes are TRBV24-1 and TRBJ1-5, with TRBD1 identical over 9 bases. The CDR3 contains 15 residues. J gave up 4 bases and V 2 bases, and 2 bases lay outside the gene matches. Germline V gene sequence: CDR1 KGHDR, CDR2 SFDVKD. The CDR3 nucleotides are TGTGCCACCAGTGATTCGGACAGGGGAAATCAGCCCCAGCATTTT. Translating gives CATSDSDRGNQPQHF.

As for this clone: The sample holds other DNA sequences that translate to the same CDR3. DNA for the CDR3: TGTGCCAGCTCACCCCGGAGGGAGGCTAATGAAAAACTGTTTTTT. Translated, it gives CASSPRREANEKLFF. The V and J genes are TRBV18 and TRBJ1-4; D is uncertain. Germline lookup yields CDR1 KGHSH and CDR2 LQKENI. The CDR3 length is 15 residues. Trimming pared 3 bases from V and 3 bases from J, leaving 11 bases between.

V and J are TRBV7-2 and TRBJ2-2; 7 bases fit TRBD1. The CDR3 totals 15 residues. Germline V CDR1 and CDR2: SGHTA, FQGNSA. J gave up 0 bases and V 5 bases, and 3 bases lay outside the gene matches. As DNA, the CDR3 is TGTGCCAGCAGCAAGGACAGGACGAACACCGGGGAGCTGTTTTTT. It yields the protein CASSKDRTNTGELFF.

This sequence joins TRBV28 and TRBJ1-1; 10 nucleotides match TRBD1. The CDR3 is made up of 15 amino acids. V lost 7 bases and J lost 0; bases outside the gene matches: 5. Germline lookup yields CDR1 MDHEN and CDR2 SYDVKM. This CDR3 is CASTRTGGLNTEAFF. CDR3 bases: TGTGCCAGCACCCGGACAGGGGGGCTGAACACTGAAGCTTTCTTT.

V is TRBV4-2 and J is TRBJ2-3; 16 bases align to TRBD2. CDR3 length: 19 amino acids. Germline assignment: CDR1 LGHNA and CDR2 YNFKEQ. V dropped 4 bases and J dropped 5; count of bases not matched to a gene: 12. The CDR3 coding sequence is TGTGCCAGCAGCCCACACCCCGGGACTAGCGGGAGGGCCGAAGATACGCAGTATTTT. Protein product: CASSPHPGTSGRAEDTQYF.

This clone was recorded a few times. The chain's CDR3 is CASRGGSSYEQYF. Written as DNA, the CDR3 is TGCGCCAGCAGGGGCGGGAGCTCCTACGAGCAGTACTTC. The chain carries TRBV10-2 and TRBJ2-7; TRBD2 agrees at 7 bases. The V gene's germline CDR1 is WSHSY and CDR2 SAAADI. This CDR3 comprises 13 residues. The junction had 2 bases not matched to a gene; V was cut back by 6 bases and J by 0 bases.

The J gene is TRBJ1-5, the V gene TRBV10-1; 7 nucleotides line up with TRBD1. The germline V gene has CDR1 WNHNN and CDR2 SYGVQD (reference sequence). The CDR3 contains 16 residues. V lost 6 bases, J lost 0 bases, and 8 bases stayed unmatched. CDR3 sequence: CASRGQRTYSNQPQHF. The CDR3 bases are TGCGCCAGCAGGGGACAGCGAACTTATAGCAATCAGCCCCAGCATTTT.

This clone has a single count. The genes are TRBV27 and TRBJ1-1; the D gene is possibly TRBD1 (5 bases). V lost 6 bases and J lost 2, with 13 bases in between. The CDR3 has 14 amino acids. The germline V gene has CDR1 MNHEY and CDR2 SMNVEV (reference sequence). The CDR3 spells CASRPRASNTEAFF. In DNA form, the CDR3 reads TGTGCCAGCAGGCCCAGGGCCTCCAACACTGAAGCTTTCTTT.

The chain uses TRBV5-1 and TRBJ2-7, with D possibly matching TRBD1 (6 bases). V lost 0 bases, J lost 4 bases, and 11 bases lay in between. Per germline, CDR1 SGHRS and CDR2 YFSETQ. CDR3 length equals 14 residues. CDR3 protein: CASSLVTGSYEQYF. The DNA for the CDR3 is TGCGCCAGCAGCTTGGTTACAGGGTCATACGAGCAGTACTTC.

This chain uses TRBV10-3 with TRBJ2-7; tentative D call: TRBD2 (6 bases). The CDR3 covers 16 residues. The germline gives CDR1 ENHRY, CDR2 SYGVKD. Trimming pared 4 bases from V and 0 bases from J, leaving 16 bases between. CDR3 in amino acids: CAISGTGRRGSYEQYF. The CDR3 DNA reads as TGTGCCATCAGTGGCACGGGACGGAGGGGCTCCTACGAGCAGTACTTC.

The rearrangement joins TRBV14 to TRBJ1-2, with 7 nucleotides matching TRBD1. V lost 0 bases to trimming and J lost 3 bases; unmatched junction nucleotides: 13. The CDR3 is 18 amino acids. Germline V gene lookup returns CDR1 SGHDN and CDR2 FVKESK. DNA of the CDR3: TGTGCCAGCAGCCAAGATCTTGGACAGGCTTCCGGATACTATGGCTACACCTTC. As protein: CASSQDLGQASGYYGYTF. The full variable domain, its missing parts supplied by reference TRBV14 and TRBJ1-2, is EAGVTQFPSHSVIEKGQTVTLRCDPISGHDNLYWYRRVMGKEIKFLLHFVKESKQDESGMPNNRFLAERTGGTYSTLKVQPAELEDSGVYFCASSQDLGQASGYYGYTFGSGTRLTVV.